This is a list of T cell receptor beta chains from one sample in a study of regulatory and conventional T cells in RAG deficiency. Method: immunoSEQ multiplex PCR; TCRdb's copy keeps in-frame clones and lacks some. The data show about 30,000 clones, 90% to 97% seen once. This sample was shared with a second study, whose subject was regulatory T cells.

The material sequenced was CD25- CD4+ T cells sorted from blood. The source is a human donor in good health. CDR3s leave out the opening cysteine and the closing phenylalanine or tryptophan.

V	J	CDR3
TRBV2	TRBJ2-5	ASYRGWETQY
TRBV7-8	TRBJ1-5	ASSLAEGGNQPQH
TRBV7-3	TRBJ2-3	ASSLRGEGQGDTQY
TRBV7-2	TRBJ2-7	ASSLHAGAPYEQY
TRBV5-5	TRBJ2-2	ASSLFAGGNTGELF
TRBV5-4	TRBJ1-4	ASSYQTGSYEKLF
TRBV6-6	TRBJ2-3	ASIGQITDTQY
TRBV7-2	TRBJ2-7	ASSLPPGLYEQY
TRBV15	TRBJ1-1	ATSREPVFTEAF
TRBV4-3	TRBJ2-3	ASSQDLTSGSLDTQY
TRBV4-3	TRBJ2-5	ASSQGPSGKGRETQY
TRBV21-1	TRBJ1-5	ASSKKGDDKDREANQPQH
TRBV14	TRBJ2-7	ASSHTTGAEQY
TRBV19	TRBJ1-2	ASSSLGQQDHGYT
TRBV14	TRBJ2-3	ASSQSRLVGTDTQY
TRBV19	TRBJ1-2	ASRLGQGNYGYT
TRBV5-4	TRBJ2-7	ASSFGQGVDEQY
TRBV25-1	TRBJ1-6	ASVGNGLRNSPLH
TRBV10-1	TRBJ2-7	ASSESGTGGSEQY
TRBV29-1	TRBJ2-6	SVRTSGANVLT
TRBV7-2	TRBJ2-1	ASSLAGSSSYNEQF
TRBV27	TRBJ2-1	ASSLYRGRDEQF
TRBV5-8	TRBJ2-3	ASSSGLAGNTDTQY
TRBV6-1	TRBJ2-1	ASRGDLTRSDEQF
TRBV9	TRBJ2-3	ASSVGAPSYTQY